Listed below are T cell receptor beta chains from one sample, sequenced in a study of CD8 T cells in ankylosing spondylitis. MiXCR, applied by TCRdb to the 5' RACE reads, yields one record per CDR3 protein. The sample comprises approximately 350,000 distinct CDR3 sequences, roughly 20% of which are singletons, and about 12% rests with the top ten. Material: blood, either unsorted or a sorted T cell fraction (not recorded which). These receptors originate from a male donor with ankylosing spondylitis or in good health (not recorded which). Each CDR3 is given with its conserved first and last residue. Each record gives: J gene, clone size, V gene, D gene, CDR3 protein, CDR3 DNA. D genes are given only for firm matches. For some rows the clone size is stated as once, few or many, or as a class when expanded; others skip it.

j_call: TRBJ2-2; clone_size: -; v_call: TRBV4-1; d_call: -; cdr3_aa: CASSHEDDPGELFF; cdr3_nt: TGCGCCAGCAGCCATGAAGATGATCCGGGGGAGCTGTTTTTT
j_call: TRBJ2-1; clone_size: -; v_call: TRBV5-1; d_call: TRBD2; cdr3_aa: CASSLVGGGPPNEQFF; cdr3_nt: TGCGCCAGCAGCTTGGTTGGCGGGGGACCCCCCAATGAGCAGTTCTTC
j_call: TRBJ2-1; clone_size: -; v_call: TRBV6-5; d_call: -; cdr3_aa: CASSYSRLNYNEQFF; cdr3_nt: TGTGCCAGCAGTTACTCGAGACTGAACTACAATGAGCAGTTCTTC
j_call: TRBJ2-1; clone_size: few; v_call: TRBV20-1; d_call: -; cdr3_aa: CSSVGGNTYNEQFF; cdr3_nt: TGCAGTTCGGTGGGGGGCAATACCTACAATGAGCAGTTCTTC
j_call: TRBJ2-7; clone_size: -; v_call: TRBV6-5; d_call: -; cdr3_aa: CASSYSGVGAYEQYF; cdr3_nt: TGTGCCAGCAGTTACTCGGGGGTGGGGGCCTACGAGCAGTACTTC
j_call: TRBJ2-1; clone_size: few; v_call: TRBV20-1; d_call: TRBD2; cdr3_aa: CSARGSFGRGNEQFF; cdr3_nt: TGCAGTGCTAGAGGGAGTTTCGGGCGGGGGAATGAGCAGTTCTTC
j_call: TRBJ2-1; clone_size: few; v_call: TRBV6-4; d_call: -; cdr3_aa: CASSPPFEQFF; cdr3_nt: TGTGCCAGCAGCCCACCTTTTGAGCAGTTCTTC
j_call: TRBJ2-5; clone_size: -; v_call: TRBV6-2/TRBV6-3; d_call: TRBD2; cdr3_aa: CASIGVAGAPQETQYF; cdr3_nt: TGTGCTTCAATCGGGGTAGCGGGGGCCCCCCAAGAGACCCAGTACTTC
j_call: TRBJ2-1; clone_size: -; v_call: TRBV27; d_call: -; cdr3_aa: CASSPRGYSYNEQFF; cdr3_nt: TGTGCCAGCAGTCCCAGGGGATACTCCTACAATGAGCAGTTCTTC
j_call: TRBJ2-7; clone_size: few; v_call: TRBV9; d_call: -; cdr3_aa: CASSVAAGTNYEQYF; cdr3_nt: TGTGCCAGCAGCGTAGCAGCAGGGACCAACTACGAGCAGTACTTC
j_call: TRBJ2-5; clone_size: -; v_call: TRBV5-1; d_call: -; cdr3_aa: CASSHNLDRGGGDPRETQYF; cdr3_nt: TGCGCCAGCAGCCACAACTTAGACAGGGGAGGGGGAGACCCGAGGGAGACCCAGTACTTC
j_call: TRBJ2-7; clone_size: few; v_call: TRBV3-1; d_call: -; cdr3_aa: CASSPRTGPTYEQYF; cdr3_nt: TGTGCCAGCAGCCCAAGAACGGGACCGACCTACGAGCAGTACTTC
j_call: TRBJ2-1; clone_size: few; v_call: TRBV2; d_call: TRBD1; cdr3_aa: CASSDRGLDNEQFF; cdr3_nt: TGTGCCAGCAGTGACAGGGGGCTGGATAATGAGCAGTTCTTC
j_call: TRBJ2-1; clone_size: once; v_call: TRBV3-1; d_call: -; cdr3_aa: CASSQEEVFLGTEQFF; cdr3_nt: TGTGCCAGCAGCCAAGAGGAGGTTTTTCTCGGTACAGAGCAGTTCTTC
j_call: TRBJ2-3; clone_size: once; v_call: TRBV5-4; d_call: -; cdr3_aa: CASSGDSDTQYF; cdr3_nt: TGTGCCAGCAGCGGGGACTCGGATACGCAGTATTTT
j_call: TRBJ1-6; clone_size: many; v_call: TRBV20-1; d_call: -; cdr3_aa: CSANTGEGYSPLHF; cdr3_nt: TGCAGTGCTAACACGGGGGAGGGTTACTCACCCCTCCACTTT
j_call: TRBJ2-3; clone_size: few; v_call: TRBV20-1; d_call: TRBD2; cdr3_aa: CSARRGSGRWVTDTQYF; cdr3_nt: TGCAGTGCTAGACGGGGTAGCGGGCGATGGGTGACAGATACGCAGTATTTT